This T cell receptor (beta chain) was sequenced during a study of CD8+ T cells in alopecia areata. In the study overall: Tofacitinib continued for 6 to 18 months and was then withheld for 6 months. Study results and limitations: Scalp lesions, especially in alopecia totalis/universalis, had higher clonality than normal scalp.

V dropped 5 bases and J dropped 0 bases, with 14 bases sitting between them. Germline V gives CDR1 SGHTA, CDR2 FQGNSA. The CDR3 contains 15 residues. About this clone itself: The antigen is undetermined.

TCR sequencing used cDNA made by reverse transcription of extracted RNA. Produced via immunoSEQ multiplex PCR; TCRdb's table is partial and in-frame only. The profile shows some 130,000 clones, roughly 50% of them singletons. This specimen was CD4+ T cells sorted from blood, taken at week 0. The TCR originated in a human donor with alopecia areata. The genes are TRBV7-2 and TRBJ2-7; unclear D gene. The CDR3 region has the DNA TGTGCCAGCAGCACTGACAAGAAGACCTCCTACGAGCAGTACTTC. Its translation: CASSTDKKTSYEQYF.